The rows below give T cell receptor beta chains drawn from one sample of a study of OX40 agonist ivuxolimab in advanced cancers. The data were produced by immunoSEQ multiplex PCR, yet TCRdb's version contains in-frame clones alone and is incomplete. The table has over 40,000 clones, 80% seen once. This specimen was CD4+ or CD8+ T cells sorted from blood, taken in a trial of the OX40 agonist ivuxolimab. The source is an adult with an advanced solid tumor such as melanoma, head and neck, liver or kidney cancer. Both conserved end residues are part of each CDR3. Fields, in order: CDR3 DNA, CDR3 protein, J gene, clone size, D gene, V gene. D genes are given only for firm matches. A clone size is listed for some rows: how often the clone was seen (once, few, many), or a class if it is expanded.

DNA: TGTGCCAGCAGCCAACCGGCCCGACAGGGGTTCACTGAAGCTTTCTTT
CDR3: CASSQPARQGFTEAFF
J: TRBJ1-1
size: .
D: TRBD1
V: TRBV4-2

DNA: TGTGCCAGCAGCTTGCAGGGCGGTATGAGGAACACTGAAGCTTTCTTT
CDR3: CASSLQGGMRNTEAFF
J: TRBJ1-1
size: .
D: .
V: TRBV5-5

DNA: TGTGCCAGCAGCCCCGGACAGGGCAATCAGCCCCAGCATTTT
CDR3: CASSPGQGNQPQHF
J: TRBJ1-5
size: .
D: TRBD1
V: TRBV27

DNA: TGTGCCAGCACCTCGAGGGGACTAGCAGAGAAGGTCGGGGAGCTGTTTTTT
CDR3: CASTSRGLAEKVGELFF
J: TRBJ2-2
size: .
D: TRBD2
V: TRBV7-9

DNA: TGTGCCAGCTCACAGGACGGAGGGCGGGAGACCCAGTACTTC
CDR3: CASSQDGGRETQYF
J: TRBJ2-5
size: .
D: .
V: TRBV18

DNA: TGTGCCAGCAGCCGACTCACTGAAGCTTTCTTT
CDR3: CASSRLTEAFF
J: TRBJ1-1
size: few
D: .
V: TRBV7-9

DNA: TGTGCCAGCAGCTCCCCCCAGGGGATTGACGAGCAGTACTTC
CDR3: CASSSPQGIDEQYF
J: TRBJ2-7
size: .
D: .
V: TRBV5-4

DNA: TGTGCCAGCAGCCCATCGGACAGCTACTATGGCTACACCTTC
CDR3: CASSPSDSYYGYTF
J: TRBJ1-2
size: .
D: .
V: TRBV7-9

DNA: TGTGCCTCGAGGGATATAACCAGCACAGATACGCAGTATTTT
CDR3: CASRDITSTDTQYF
J: TRBJ2-3
size: .
D: .
V: TRBV19

DNA: TGTGCCAGCAGTTTGGGACCAGATACGCAGTATTTT
CDR3: CASSLGPDTQYF
J: TRBJ2-3
size: .
D: .
V: TRBV27

DNA: TGTGCCAGCAGACCTGGACAGTTCTATGGCTACACCTTC
CDR3: CASRPGQFYGYTF
J: TRBJ1-2
size: once
D: .
V: TRBV28

DNA: TGTGCCAGCAGCTTAGGCATGGTTCAGGGTGAGCAGTTCTTC
CDR3: CASSLGMVQGEQFF
J: TRBJ2-1
size: .
D: .
V: TRBV11-2

DNA: TGTGCCAGTAGTATAAGGTCGGGGGGAGGGGCACTCTACGAGCAGTACTTC
CDR3: CASSIRSGGGALYEQYF
J: TRBJ2-7
size: .
D: TRBD2
V: TRBV19

DNA: TGCGCCAGCAGCTTGGGAGGGGGCAATCAGCCCCAGCATTTT
CDR3: CASSLGGGNQPQHF
J: TRBJ1-5
size: .
D: .
V: TRBV5-1

DNA: TGTGCCAGCAGTTTATCGGGGGTTGAGACCCAGTACTTC
CDR3: CASSLSGVETQYF
J: TRBJ2-5
size: once
D: .
V: TRBV28

DNA: TGCGCCAGCAGCCAAGATCAGGGGACTCTTTACACCTTC
CDR3: CASSQDQGTLYTF
J: TRBJ1-2
size: .
D: .
V: TRBV4-3

DNA: TGTGCCAGCAGAGACAGGGTCAGGGCTCCCGAGCAGTACTTC
CDR3: CASRDRVRAPEQYF
J: TRBJ2-7
size: .
D: TRBD1
V: TRBV2

DNA: TGCAGCGTCCGTGAGGGACAGGTCTCCTACGAGCAGTACTTC
CDR3: CSVREGQVSYEQYF
J: TRBJ2-7
size: .
D: TRBD1
V: TRBV29-1

DNA: TGTGCCAGCAGTTACCGGCTGGGCGGAGGGGAAAACACCATATATTTT
CDR3: CASSYRLGGGENTIYF
J: TRBJ1-3
size: .
D: .
V: TRBV6-6

DNA: TGTGCCAGCAGTGTCAGGACAGGGGGCGGGGAGCAGTACTTC
CDR3: CASSVRTGGGEQYF
J: TRBJ2-7
size: once
D: TRBD1
V: TRBV28

DNA: TGCGCCAGCAGCTTGGCGGGAACCGGGGAGCTGTTTTTT
CDR3: CASSLAGTGELFF
J: TRBJ2-2
size: .
D: .
V: TRBV5-1

DNA: TGTGCCTTAACATTGGGGGCCCGGAGCACCGGGGAGCTGTTTTTT
CDR3: CALTLGARSTGELFF
J: TRBJ2-2
size: .
D: .
V: TRBV30

DNA: TGTGCCAGCAGCTTGGAATTCTTTTCCGGTGAGCAGTTCTTC
CDR3: CASSLEFFSGEQFF
J: TRBJ2-1
size: .
D: .
V: TRBV5-4

DNA: TGTGCCAGCAGCACACACCCTGGGGGGGCCGGAGAGACCCAGTACTTC
CDR3: CASSTHPGGAGETQYF
J: TRBJ2-5
size: once
D: .
V: TRBV9

DNA: TGTGCCAGCAGTTTCGGGAGACTAGCGGGAGGGCCGGGGGAGACCCAGTACTTC
CDR3: CASSFGRLAGGPGETQYF
J: TRBJ2-5
size: .
D: TRBD2
V: TRBV28

DNA: TGTGCCAGCAGTTCCCCCGGACTAGCGGTCAATGAGCAGTTCTTC
CDR3: CASSSPGLAVNEQFF
J: TRBJ2-1
size: .
D: TRBD2
V: TRBV6-6

DNA: TGTGCCAGCAGCCCAGGGAGGGCGAACACTGAAGCTTTCTTT
CDR3: CASSPGRANTEAFF
J: TRBJ1-1
size: .
D: .
V: TRBV27

DNA: TGCGCCAGCCGCAGAGCCCAGGGTGAGAACACCGGGGAGCTGTTTTTT
CDR3: CASRRAQGENTGELFF
J: TRBJ2-2
size: .
D: .
V: TRBV4-1

DNA: TGTGCCTGGAGTGCGCCCGGGACTAGCGGGCCATACGGAACCTACGAGCAGTACTTC
CDR3: CAWSAPGTSGPYGTYEQYF
J: TRBJ2-7
size: .
D: TRBD2
V: TRBV30

DNA: TGTGCCAGCTCACCGGCGGGCACTGAAGCTTTCTTT
CDR3: CASSPAGTEAFF
J: TRBJ1-1
size: .
D: .
V: TRBV18

DNA: TGTGCCAGCAGCTCCGGGCCGGTGGAGACCCAGTACTTC
CDR3: CASSSGPVETQYF
J: TRBJ2-5
size: .
D: .
V: TRBV11-2

DNA: TGTGCCAGCGAGGGAGGGGCTGAAGCTTTCTTT
CDR3: CASEGGAEAFF
J: TRBJ1-1
size: .
D: .
V: TRBV28

DNA: TGTGCCAGCAGTTTAGGGGGACTGGCCTCCTACGAGCAGTACTTC
CDR3: CASSLGGLASYEQYF
J: TRBJ2-7
size: .
D: .
V: TRBV28

DNA: TGTGCCAGCAGCCCAATAGTTTCTAGCACAGATACGCAGTATTTT
CDR3: CASSPIVSSTDTQYF
J: TRBJ2-3
size: .
D: .
V: TRBV9

DNA: TGTGCCAGTAGTATATATCCCCCCAGCGGGAGGGCCACAGATACGCAGTATTTT
CDR3: CASSIYPPSGRATDTQYF
J: TRBJ2-3
size: .
D: TRBD2
V: TRBV19

DNA: TGTGCCAGCAGGAGGGGATCCGACACTGAAGCTTTCTTT
CDR3: CASRRGSDTEAFF
J: TRBJ1-1
size: .
D: .
V: TRBV6-5

DNA: TGTGCCAGTAGCTCCGGACAGGGAACGGGGTATGGCTACACCTTC
CDR3: CASSSGQGTGYGYTF
J: TRBJ1-2
size: few
D: TRBD1
V: TRBV19

DNA: TGTGCCATCAGAACCGACGGCTCCTACAATGAGCAGTTCTTC
CDR3: CAIRTDGSYNEQFF
J: TRBJ2-1
size: .
D: .
V: TRBV10-3

DNA: TGCAGCGTTGAAGTACAGGGGGACGATGGCTACACCTTC
CDR3: CSVEVQGDDGYTF
J: TRBJ1-2
size: .
D: TRBD1
V: TRBV29-1